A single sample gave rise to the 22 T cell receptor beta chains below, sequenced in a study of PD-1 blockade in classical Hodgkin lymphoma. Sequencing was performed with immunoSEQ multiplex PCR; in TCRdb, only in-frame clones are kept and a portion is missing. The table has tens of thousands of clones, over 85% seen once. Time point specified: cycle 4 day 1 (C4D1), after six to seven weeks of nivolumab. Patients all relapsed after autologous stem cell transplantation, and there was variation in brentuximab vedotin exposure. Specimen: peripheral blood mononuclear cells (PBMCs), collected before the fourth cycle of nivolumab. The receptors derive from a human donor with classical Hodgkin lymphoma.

As DNA, the CDR3 is TGTGCCAGCAGCTCCCGGGACAGCCCCCGGGAAGCTTTCTTT. The encoded protein is CASSSRDSPREAFF. The chain is built from TRBV6-6 and TRBJ1-1; 7 nucleotides align to TRBD1. Germline lookup yields CDR1 MNHNY and CDR2 SVGAGI (reference sequence). The ends lost 6 bases at V and 8 bases at J; junction bases unmatched: 12. The CDR3 loop spans 14 amino acids.

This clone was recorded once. Here the CDR3 reads CASSDSGLAGEEEEQFF. The CDR3, as DNA: TGTGCCAGCAGTGACTCGGGACTAGCGGGAGAGGAAGAAGAGCAGTTCTTC. The chain is built from TRBV6-4 and TRBJ2-1, with 14 bases aligning to TRBD2. CDR3 length: 17 amino acids. CDR1 is MRHNA and CDR2 is SNTAGT in the germline V gene. V was clipped by 0 bases and J by 10 bases; unmatched bases: 8.

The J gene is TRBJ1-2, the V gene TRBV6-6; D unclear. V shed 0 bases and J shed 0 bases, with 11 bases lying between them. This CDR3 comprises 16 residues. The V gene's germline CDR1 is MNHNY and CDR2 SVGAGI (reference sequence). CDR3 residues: CASSYSIRRTNYGYTF. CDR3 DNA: TGTGCCAGCAGTTACTCGATACGGCGGACTAACTATGGCTACACCTTC.

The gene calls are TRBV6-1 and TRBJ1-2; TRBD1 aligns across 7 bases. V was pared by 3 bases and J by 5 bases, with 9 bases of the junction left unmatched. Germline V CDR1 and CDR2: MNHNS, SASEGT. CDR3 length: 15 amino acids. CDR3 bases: TGTGCCAGCAGTGAGGAACGCGGGACAGCGTATGGCTACACCTTC. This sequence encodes CASSEERGTAYGYTF.

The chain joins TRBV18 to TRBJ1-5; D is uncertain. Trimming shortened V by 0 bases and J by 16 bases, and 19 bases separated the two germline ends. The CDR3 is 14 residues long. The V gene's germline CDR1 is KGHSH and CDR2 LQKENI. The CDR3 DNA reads TGTGCCAGCTCACCACCACCTCCTACGGCGGCAGTACATTTT. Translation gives CASSPPPPTAAVHF.

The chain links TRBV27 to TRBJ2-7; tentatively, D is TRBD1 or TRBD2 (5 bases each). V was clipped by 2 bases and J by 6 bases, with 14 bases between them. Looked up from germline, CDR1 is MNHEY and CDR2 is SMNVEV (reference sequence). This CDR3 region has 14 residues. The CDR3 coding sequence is TGTGCCAGCAGTTTAGACGGGGCAGGTCCCGAGCAGTACTTC. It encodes CASSLDGAGPEQYF.

The CDR3 is CASSNFAGANTGELFF. CDR3 coding DNA: TGTGCCAGCAGTAATTTCGCCGGGGCGAACACCGGGGAGCTGTTTTTT. The genes are TRBV28 and TRBJ2-2, with D perhaps matching TRBD2 (5 bases). The CDR3 covers 16 residues. The ends were cut back, 5 bases at V and 0 bases at J, with 13 bases in the middle. CDR1 MDHEN and CDR2 SYDVKM come from the germline V gene.

CDR3 DNA: TGTGCCACCAGCGGCATCGGGAGGGCCGGATACGAGCAGTACTTC. This gives the protein CATSGIGRAGYEQYF. The chain has TRBV15 and TRBJ2-7; TRBD2 agrees at 8 bases. Trimming took 5 bases from V and 4 from J; bases not matched to a gene: 10. This CDR3 region has 15 residues. The germline V gene encodes CDR1 LNHNV and CDR2 YYDKDF (reference sequence).

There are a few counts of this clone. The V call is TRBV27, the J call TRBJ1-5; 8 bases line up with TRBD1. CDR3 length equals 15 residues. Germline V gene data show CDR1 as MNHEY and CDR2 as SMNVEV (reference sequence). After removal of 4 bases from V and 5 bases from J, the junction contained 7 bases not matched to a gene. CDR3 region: CASSSRTGSDQPQHF. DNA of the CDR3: TGTGCCAGCAGTTCACGGACAGGGTCGGATCAGCCCCAGCATTTT.

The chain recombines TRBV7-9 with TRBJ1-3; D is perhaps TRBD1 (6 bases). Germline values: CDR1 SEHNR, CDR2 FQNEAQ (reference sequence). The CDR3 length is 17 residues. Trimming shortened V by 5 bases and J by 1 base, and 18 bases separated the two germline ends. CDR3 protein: CASSRQVGGLSGNTIYF. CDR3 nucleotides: TGTGCCAGCAGCCGACAAGTTGGGGGGCTATCTGGAAACACCATATATTTT. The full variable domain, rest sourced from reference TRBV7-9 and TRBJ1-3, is DTGVSQNPRHKITKRGQNVTFRCDPISEHNRLYWYRQTLGQGPEFLTYFQNEAQLEKSRLLSDRFSAERPKGSFSTLEIQRTEQGDSAMYLCASSRQVGGLSGNTIYFGEGSWLTVV.

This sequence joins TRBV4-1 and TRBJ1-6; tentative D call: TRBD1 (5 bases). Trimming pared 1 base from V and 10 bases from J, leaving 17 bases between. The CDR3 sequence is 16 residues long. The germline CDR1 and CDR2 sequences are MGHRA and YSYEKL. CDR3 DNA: TGCGCCAGCAGCCAAGTGCGAGGGACCGGGGGGTCACCCCTCCACTTT. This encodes CASSQVRGTGGSPLHF.

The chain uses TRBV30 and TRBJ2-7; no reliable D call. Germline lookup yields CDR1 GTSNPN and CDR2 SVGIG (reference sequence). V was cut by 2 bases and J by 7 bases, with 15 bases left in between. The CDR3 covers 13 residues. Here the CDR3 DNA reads TGTGCCTGGAGTCCCTCAGGTCCCTTTGAGCAGTACTTC. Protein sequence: CAWSPSGPFEQYF.

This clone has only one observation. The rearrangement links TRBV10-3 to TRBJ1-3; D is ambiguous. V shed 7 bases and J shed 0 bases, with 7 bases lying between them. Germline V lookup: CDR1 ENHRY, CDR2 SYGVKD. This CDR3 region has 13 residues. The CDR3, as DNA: TGTGCCATCATGGGCAGCTCTGGAAACACCATATATTTT. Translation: CAIMGSSGNTIYF.

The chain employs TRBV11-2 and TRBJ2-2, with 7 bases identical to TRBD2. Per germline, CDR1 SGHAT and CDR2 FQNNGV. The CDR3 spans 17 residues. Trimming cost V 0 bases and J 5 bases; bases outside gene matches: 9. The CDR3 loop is CASSLDVASGWTGELFF. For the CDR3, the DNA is TGTGCCAGCAGCTTAGATGTGGCTAGCGGTTGGACCGGGGAGCTGTTTTTT. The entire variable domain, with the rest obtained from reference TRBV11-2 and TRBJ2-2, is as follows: EAGVAQSPRYKIIEKRQSVAFWCNPISGHATLYWYQQILGQGPKLLIQFQNNGVVDDSQLPKDRFSAERLKGVDSTLKIQPAKLEDSAVYLCASSLDVASGWTGELFFGEGSRLTVL.

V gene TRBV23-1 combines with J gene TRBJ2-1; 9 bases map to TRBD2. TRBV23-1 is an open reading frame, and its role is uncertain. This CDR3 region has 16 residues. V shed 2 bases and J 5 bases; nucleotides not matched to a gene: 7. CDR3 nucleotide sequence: TGCGCCAGCAGTCAACTTAATAGCGGGAGTCACAATGAGCAGTTCTTC. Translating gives CASSQLNSGSHNEQFF.

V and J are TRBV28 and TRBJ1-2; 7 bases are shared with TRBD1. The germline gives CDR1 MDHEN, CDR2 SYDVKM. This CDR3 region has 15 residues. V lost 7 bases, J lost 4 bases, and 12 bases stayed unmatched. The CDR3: CASTQTQGSIYGYTF. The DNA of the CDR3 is TGTGCCAGCACTCAAACACAGGGGTCGATCTATGGCTACACCTTC.

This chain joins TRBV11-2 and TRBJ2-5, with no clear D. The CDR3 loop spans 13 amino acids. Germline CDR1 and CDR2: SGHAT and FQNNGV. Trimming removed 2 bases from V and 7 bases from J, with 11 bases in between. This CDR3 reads CASSLKGGVTQYF. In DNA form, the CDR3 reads TGTGCCAGCAGCTTAAAGGGTGGTGTGACCCAGTACTTC. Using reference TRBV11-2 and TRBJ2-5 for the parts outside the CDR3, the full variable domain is EAGVAQSPRYKIIEKRQSVAFWCNPISGHATLYWYQQILGQGPKLLIQFQNNGVVDDSQLPKDRFSAERLKGVDSTLKIQPAKLEDSAVYLCASSLKGGVTQYFGPGTRLLVL.

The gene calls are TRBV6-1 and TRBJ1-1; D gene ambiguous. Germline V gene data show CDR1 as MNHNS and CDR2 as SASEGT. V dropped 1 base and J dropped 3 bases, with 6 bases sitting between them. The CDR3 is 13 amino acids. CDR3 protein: CASSEGADTEAFF. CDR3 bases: TGTGCCAGCAGTGAAGGGGCGGACACTGAAGCTTTCTTT.

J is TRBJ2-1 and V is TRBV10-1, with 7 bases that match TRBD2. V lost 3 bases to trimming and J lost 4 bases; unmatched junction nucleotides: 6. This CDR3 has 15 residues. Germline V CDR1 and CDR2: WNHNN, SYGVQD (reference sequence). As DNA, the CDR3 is TGCGCCAGCAGTGAAAGTCGGCGGGAGTACAATGAGCAGTTCTTC. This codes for CASSESRREYNEQFF.

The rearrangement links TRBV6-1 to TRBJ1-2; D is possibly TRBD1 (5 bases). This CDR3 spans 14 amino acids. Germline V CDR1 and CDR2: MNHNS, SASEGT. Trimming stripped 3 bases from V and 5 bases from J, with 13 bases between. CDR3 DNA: TGTGCCAGCAGTGATATCGGGGGTTCTTATGGCTACACCTTC. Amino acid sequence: CASSDIGGSYGYTF.

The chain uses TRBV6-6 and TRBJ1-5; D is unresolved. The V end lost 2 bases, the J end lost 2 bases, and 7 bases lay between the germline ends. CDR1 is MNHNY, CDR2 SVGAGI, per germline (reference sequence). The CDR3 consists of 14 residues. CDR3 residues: CASSYKGGNQPQHF. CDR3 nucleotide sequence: TGTGCCAGCAGTTACAAGGGTGGCAATCAGCCCCAGCATTTT.

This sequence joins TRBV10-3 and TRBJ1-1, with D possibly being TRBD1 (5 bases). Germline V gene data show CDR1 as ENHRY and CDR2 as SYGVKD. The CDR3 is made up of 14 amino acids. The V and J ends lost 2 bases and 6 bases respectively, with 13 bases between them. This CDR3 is CAISEGHMGAEAFF. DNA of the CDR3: TGTGCCATCAGTGAGGGACATATGGGCGCTGAAGCTTTCTTT.